Below, 23 T cell receptor beta chains from the same sample are listed, as sequenced in a study of early T cells in non-severe SARS-CoV-2 infection. One entry per CDR3 protein, called by TCRdb with MiXCR from the 5' RACE reads. Here the sample spans thousands of distinct CDR3 sequences, about 4.8% being singletons. Sequenced input: whole blood. These receptors were collected from an adult who was a healthcare worker with PCR-confirmed SARS-CoV-2 infection or an uninfected control (not recorded which).

By its share, this clonotype is medium-sized. This rearrangement joins TRBV24-1 to TRBJ2-1, with D perhaps being TRBD1 or TRBD2 (5 bases each). Trimming stripped 5 bases from V and 8 bases from J, with 15 bases between. Germline CDR1 KGHDR, CDR2 SFDVKD. This CDR3 region has 14 residues. The DNA of the CDR3 is TGTGCCACCAGTGCCCCCGAGGGGTACGATGAGCAGTTCTTC. Translated, it gives CATSAPEGYDEQFF.

This clonotype is medium-sized in the sample. This chain joins TRBV7-6 and TRBJ1-1; no clear D gene. The length of the CDR3 is 14 residues. Looked up from germline, CDR1 is SGHVS and CDR2 is FNYEAQ. The V gene lost 0 bases and the J gene lost 1 base, with 6 bases spanning the gap. CDR3 in DNA: TGTGCCAGCAGCTTAGCGGTTTGGAACACTGAAGCTTTCTTT. It translates to CASSLAVWNTEAFF.

This clonotype was counted many times. The chain recombines TRBV28 with TRBJ1-4; no definite D call. Germline V lookup: CDR1 MDHEN, CDR2 SYDVKM. The V end was cut by 5 bases, the J end by 12 bases, with 22 bases between. The CDR3 loop spans 15 amino acids. CDR3 sequence: CASSPTGRHHTELFF. DNA for the CDR3: TGTGCCAGCAGTCCCACCGGGCGACACCATACAGAACTGTTTTTT.

The table lists this clonotype with a few counts. This chain joins TRBV14 and TRBJ2-1; 8 nucleotides line up with TRBD2. Germline-derived CDR1 and CDR2 are SGHDN and FVKESK. This CDR3 comprises 16 residues. V shed 1 base and J 0 bases; nucleotides not matched to a gene: 2. The CDR3 nucleotides read TGTGCCAGCAGCCAAGTAGCGGGACGCTCCTACAATGAGCAGTTCTTC. Its protein product is CASSQVAGRSYNEQFF.

Many counts were recorded for this clonotype. This chain uses TRBV11-2 with TRBJ2-7, with 8 bases aligning to TRBD2. V lost 5 bases to trimming and J lost 3 bases; unmatched junction nucleotides: 3. Germline CDR1 is SGHAT and CDR2 is FQNNGV. The CDR3 is 13 residues long. CDR3 nucleotides: TGTGCCAGCAGCGCGGGACTAGTCTACGAGCAGTACGTC. This gives the protein CASSAGLVYEQYV.

By sample share, this clonotype is medium-sized (0.01 to 0.1%). The chain joins TRBV30 to TRBJ2-5, with D perhaps TRBD2 (5 bases). Trimming removed 8 bases from V and 4 bases from J, with 14 bases in between. The CDR3 length is 12 residues. Germline V lookup: CDR1 GTSNPN, CDR2 SVGIG (reference sequence). In nucleotides, the CDR3 is TGTGCCGGACGACCGGCGGGAGAGACCCAGTACTTC. This sequence encodes CAGRPAGETQYF.

This clonotype has at least ten counts. In DNA form, the CDR3 reads TGTGCCAGCAGTTTTGAGGATAGCAATCAGCCCCAGCATTTT. This translates into CASSFEDSNQPQHF. V gene TRBV12-3 or TRBV12-4 combines with J gene TRBJ1-5; no definite D call. V lost 3 bases, J lost 0 bases, and 6 bases lay in between. The CDR3 extends over 14 amino acids.

This clonotype appeared a few times. The chain joins TRBV11-2 to TRBJ2-7, with D perhaps given as TRBD1 or TRBD2 (5 bases each). Per germline, CDR1 SGHAT and CDR2 FQNNGV. The V and J ends lost 3 bases and 6 bases respectively, with 15 bases between them. This CDR3 region has 14 residues. The CDR3 DNA sequence: TGTGCCAGCAGCTTTGATATGGGGGTTGGCGAGCAGTACTTC. Encoded protein: CASSFDMGVGEQYF.

Ten or more counts support this clonotype. The gene calls are TRBV5-1 and TRBJ2-3; D might be TRBD2 (6 bases). The V gene's germline CDR1 is SGHRS and CDR2 YFSETQ. V gave up 4 bases and J gave up 11 bases, with 17 bases separating them. The CDR3 has 13 amino acids. This chain's CDR3 is CASSSSGFPGQYF. The DNA for the CDR3 is TGCGCCAGCAGCAGTAGCGGATTTCCGGGGCAGTATTTT.

The genes are TRBV7-9 and TRBJ2-5; 7 nucleotides align to TRBD1. The V gene end was trimmed by 2 bases and the J gene end by 4 bases; junction bases not matched to a gene: 4. Germline V gene lookup returns CDR1 SEHNR and CDR2 FQNEAQ (reference sequence). This CDR3 region has 14 residues. The CDR3 DNA is TGTGCCAGCAGCTTAAGCGGACAGGTAGAGACCCAGTACTTC. Its protein product is CASSLSGQVETQYF.

This clonotype is medium-sized within its sample. This chain joins TRBV5-1 and TRBJ2-1; TRBD2 matches at 8 bases. The CDR3 consists of 15 residues. Germline trimming cut 1 base from V and 9 bases from J; bases unmatched to any gene: 9. Germline V gene lookup returns CDR1 SGHRS and CDR2 YFSETQ. The CDR3 DNA follows: TGCGCCAGCAGCTTGAACACGGGAGGGCCGGGTGAGCAGTTCTTC. It is translated as CASSLNTGGPGEQFF.

In its sample, this clonotype was seen many times. The J gene is TRBJ2-7, the V gene TRBV30; 8 positions agree with TRBD2. The V and J ends lost 5 bases and 3 bases, in that order; junction bases with no gene match: 12. The CDR3 is 15 residues long. Germline-derived CDR1 and CDR2 are GTSNPN and SVGIG (reference sequence). CDR3 DNA sequence: TGTGCCTGGTCCAATCCGGGACTAGGTTACTACGAGCAGTACTTC. This encodes CAWSNPGLGYYEQYF.

This clonotype was observed many times. This chain joins TRBV12-3 or TRBV12-4 and TRBJ2-1; 13 bases match TRBD2. The CDR3 is 15 amino acids. With V trimmed by 3 bases and J by 6 bases, 2 bases remained unmatched. CDR3 sequence reads: CASSFRTSGSNEQFF. The CDR3 nucleotides are TGTGCCAGCAGTTTTAGGACTAGCGGGAGCAATGAGCAGTTCTTC.

This clonotype has at least ten counts. DNA of the CDR3: TGTGCCAGCAGCTTAGTGCGAGAAGGGGGCTACACCTTC. It yields the protein CASSLVREGGYTF. The chain joins TRBV11-2 to TRBJ1-2, with unresolved D. There are 13 residues in the CDR3. V gave up 1 base and J gave up 8 bases, with 11 bases separating them. Germline-derived CDR1 and CDR2 are SGHAT and FQNNGV.

This clonotype was seen at least ten times. This rearrangement joins TRBV7-6 to TRBJ2-3; tentative D call: TRBD2 (6 bases). Germline V gene lookup returns CDR1 SGHVS and CDR2 FNYEAQ. The ends were cut back, 4 bases at V and 10 bases at J, with 21 bases in the middle. The CDR3 runs 15 residues. The CDR3 DNA reads TGTGCCAGCAGCTGGGAACCGGGACTTGGGGAAGCGCAGTATTTT. This translates into CASSWEPGLGEAQYF.

This clonotype is deemed medium-sized. The chain links TRBV5-6 to TRBJ1-2; D may be TRBD1 (5 bases). Germline V gene lookup returns CDR1 SGHDT and CDR2 YYEEEE. The length of the CDR3 is 15 residues. V was shortened by 1 base and J by 4 bases, with 14 bases between the two germline ends. Here the CDR3 DNA reads TGTGCCAGCAGCTTGTACGAGGGGCCTTCCTATGGCTACACCTTC. Its protein is CASSLYEGPSYGYTF. The full variable domain, its missing parts supplied by reference TRBV5-6 and TRBJ1-2, is DAGVTQSPTHLIKTRGQQVTLRCSPKSGHDTVSWYQQALGQGPQFIFQYYEEEERQRGNFPDRFSGHQFPNYSSELNVNALLLGDSALYLCASSLYEGPSYGYTFGSGTRLTVV.

There are many counts of this clonotype. This chain joins TRBV7-3 and TRBJ2-1; TRBD2 matches 7 bases. Losses at the gene ends were 1 base for V and 6 bases for J; bases not matched to a gene: 6. The length of the CDR3 is 15 residues. CDR1 and CDR2 (germline): SGHTA, FQGTGA. The CDR3, as DNA: TGTGCCAGCAGCTTAATGGCGGGAGCCATCAATGAGCAGTTCTTC. Amino acids: CASSLMAGAINEQFF.

This clonotype was picked up many times. The V and J genes are TRBV2 and TRBJ2-1; 10 bases fit TRBD2. This CDR3 contains 18 residues. Germline loops: CDR1 SNHLY, CDR2 FYNNEI. V shed 2 bases and J 3 bases; nucleotides not matched to a gene: 10. CDR3 DNA: TGTGCCAGCAGTGAATTAAGAGGAGCGGGAGGGTTCTACAATGAGCAGTTCTTC. Translation: CASSELRGAGGFYNEQFF.

Sample share makes this clonotype medium-sized. The chain employs TRBV14 and TRBJ2-1; D gene unclear. Trimming took 0 bases from V and 6 from J, leaving 12 bases between them. Germline V gene data show CDR1 as SGHDN and CDR2 as FVKESK. This CDR3 has 15 amino acids. This CDR3 is CASSQDLGPINEQFF. DNA of the CDR3: TGTGCCAGCAGCCAAGACTTGGGCCCTATCAATGAGCAGTTCTTC.

This clonotype is classed as medium-sized. The genes are TRBV20-1 and TRBJ1-5; 10 nucleotides line up with TRBD1. The CDR3 runs 16 residues. The ends lost 7 bases at V and 4 bases at J; junction bases unmatched: 13. Germline CDR1 and CDR2: DFQATT and SNEGSKA (reference sequence). CDR3 amino acids: CSVINRDRGVNQPQHF. CDR3 nucleotide sequence: TGCAGTGTTATCAACCGGGACAGGGGAGTAAATCAGCCCCAGCATTTT.

This clonotype has a single count. The CDR3 is CASSSQTPNYGYTF. The CDR3 DNA follows: TGTGCCAGCAGTTCACAGACACCTAACTATGGCTACACCTTC. The rearrangement uses TRBV6-1 and TRBJ1-2; unclear D gene. The V gene lost 5 bases and the J gene lost 0 bases, with 10 bases spanning the gap. The CDR3 runs to 14 residues. Looked up from germline, CDR1 is MNHNS and CDR2 is SASEGT.

This clonotype is labeled as medium-sized. The genes are TRBV11-2 and TRBJ2-5, with unresolved D. CDR3 size: 14 residues. V lost 4 bases and J 5 bases, leaving 14 bases between the germline ends. Germline values: CDR1 SGHAT, CDR2 FQNNGV. CDR3 sequence (DNA): TGTGCCAGCAGCTCCACAAACAAAGTGGAGACCCAGTACTTC. Its protein is CASSSTNKVETQYF.

The chain uses TRBV7-9 and TRBJ2-7, with TRBD1 as a possible D gene (6 bases). V was shortened by 3 bases and J by 0 bases, with 12 bases between the two germline ends. Germline V gives CDR1 SEHNR, CDR2 FQNEAQ (reference sequence). The CDR3 has 15 amino acids. The DNA of the CDR3 is TGTGCCAGCAGCTTGGCCGGACAGCCCTCCTACGAGCAGTACGTC. Its translation: CASSLAGQPSYEQYV.